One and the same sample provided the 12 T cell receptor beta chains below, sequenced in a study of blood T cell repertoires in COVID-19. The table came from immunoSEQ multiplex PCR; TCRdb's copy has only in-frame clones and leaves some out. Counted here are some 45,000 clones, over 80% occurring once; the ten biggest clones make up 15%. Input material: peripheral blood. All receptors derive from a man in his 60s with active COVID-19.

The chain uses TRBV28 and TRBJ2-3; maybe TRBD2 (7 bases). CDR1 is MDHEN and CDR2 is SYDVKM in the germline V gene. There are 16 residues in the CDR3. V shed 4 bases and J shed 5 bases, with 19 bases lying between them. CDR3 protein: CASSSLGGGEGDTQYF. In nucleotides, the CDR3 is TGTGCCAGCAGTTCACTAGGGGGGGGCGAGGGAGATACGCAGTATTTT.

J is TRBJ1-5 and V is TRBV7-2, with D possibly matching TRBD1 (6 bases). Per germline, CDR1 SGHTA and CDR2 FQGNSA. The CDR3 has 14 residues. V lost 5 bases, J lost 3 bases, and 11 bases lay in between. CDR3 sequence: CASSPQGSNQPQHF. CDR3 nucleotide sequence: TGTGCCAGCAGCCCACAGGGTTCCAATCAGCCCCAGCATTTT.

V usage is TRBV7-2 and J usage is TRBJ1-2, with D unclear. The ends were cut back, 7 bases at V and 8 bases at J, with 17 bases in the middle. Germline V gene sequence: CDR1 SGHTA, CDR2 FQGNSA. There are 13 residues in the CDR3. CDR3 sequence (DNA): TGTGCCAGCAACCCTAGCTCAACACAGGGCTACACCTTC. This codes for CASNPSSTQGYTF. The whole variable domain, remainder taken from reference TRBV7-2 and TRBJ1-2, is GAGVSQSPSNKVTEKGKDVELRCDPISGHTALYWYRQSLGQGLEFLIYFQGNSAPDKSGLPSDRFSAERTGGSVSTLTIQRTQQEDSAVYLCASNPSSTQGYTFGSGTRLTVV.

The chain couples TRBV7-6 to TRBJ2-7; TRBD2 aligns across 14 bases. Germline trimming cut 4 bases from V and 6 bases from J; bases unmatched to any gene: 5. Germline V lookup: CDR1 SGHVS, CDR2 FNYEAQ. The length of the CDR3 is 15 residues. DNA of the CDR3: TGTGCCAGCAGCTCGGGACTAGCGGGAGTCGGCGAGCAGTACTTC. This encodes CASSSGLAGVGEQYF.

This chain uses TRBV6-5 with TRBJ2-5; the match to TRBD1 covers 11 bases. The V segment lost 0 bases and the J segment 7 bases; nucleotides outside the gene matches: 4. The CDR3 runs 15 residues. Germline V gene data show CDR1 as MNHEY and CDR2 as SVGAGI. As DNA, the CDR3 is TGTGCCAGCAGTTACTCTGGGACAGGGGGATTGACCCAGTACTTC. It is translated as CASSYSGTGGLTQYF.

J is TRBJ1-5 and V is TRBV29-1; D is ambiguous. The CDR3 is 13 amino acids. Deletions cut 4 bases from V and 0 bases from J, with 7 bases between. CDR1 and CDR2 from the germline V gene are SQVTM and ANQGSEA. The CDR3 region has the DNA TGCAGCGTTGCAGGATATAGCAATCAGCCCCAGCATTTT. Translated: CSVAGYSNQPQHF.

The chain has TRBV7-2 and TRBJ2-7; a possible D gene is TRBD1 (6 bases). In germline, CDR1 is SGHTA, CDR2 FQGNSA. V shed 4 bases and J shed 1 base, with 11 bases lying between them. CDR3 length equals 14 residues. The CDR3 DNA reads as TGTGCCAGCAGCTCACAGGGACATTCCTACGAGCAGTACTTC. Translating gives CASSSQGHSYEQYF.

CDR3 nucleotide sequence: TGTGCCAGCAGTTTAGGGAGCTCCTATAATTCACCCCTCCACTTT. Encoded protein: CASSLGSSYNSPLHF. The J gene is TRBJ1-6, the V gene TRBV6-5, with D uncertain. Germline V gives CDR1 MNHEY, CDR2 SVGAGI. V dropped 4 bases and J dropped 0 bases, with 7 bases sitting between them. The CDR3 length is 15 residues.

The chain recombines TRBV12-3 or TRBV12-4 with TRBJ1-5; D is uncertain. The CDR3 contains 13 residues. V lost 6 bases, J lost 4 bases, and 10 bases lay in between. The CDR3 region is CASSLQINQPQHF. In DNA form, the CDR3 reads TGTGCCAGCAGCCTACAGATAAATCAGCCCCAGCATTTT.

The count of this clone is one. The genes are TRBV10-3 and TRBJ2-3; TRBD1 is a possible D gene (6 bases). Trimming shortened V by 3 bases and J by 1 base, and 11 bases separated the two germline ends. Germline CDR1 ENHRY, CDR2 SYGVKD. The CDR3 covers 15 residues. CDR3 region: CAISERGSGTDTQYF. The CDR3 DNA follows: TGTGCCATCAGTGAAAGGGGGTCGGGCACAGATACGCAGTATTTT.

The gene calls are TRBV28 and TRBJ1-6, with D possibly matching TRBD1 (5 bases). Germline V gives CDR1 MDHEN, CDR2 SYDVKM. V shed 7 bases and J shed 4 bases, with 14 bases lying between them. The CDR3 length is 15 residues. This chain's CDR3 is CASTPAGHYNSPLHF. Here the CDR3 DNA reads TGTGCCAGCACCCCTGCAGGGCATTATAATTCACCCCTCCACTTT.

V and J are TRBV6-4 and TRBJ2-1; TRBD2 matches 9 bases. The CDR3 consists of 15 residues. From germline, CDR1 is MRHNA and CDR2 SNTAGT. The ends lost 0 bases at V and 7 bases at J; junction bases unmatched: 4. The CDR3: CASSDSGTSINEQFF. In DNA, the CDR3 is TGTGCCAGCAGTGACTCAGGGACTAGCATAAATGAGCAGTTCTTC.